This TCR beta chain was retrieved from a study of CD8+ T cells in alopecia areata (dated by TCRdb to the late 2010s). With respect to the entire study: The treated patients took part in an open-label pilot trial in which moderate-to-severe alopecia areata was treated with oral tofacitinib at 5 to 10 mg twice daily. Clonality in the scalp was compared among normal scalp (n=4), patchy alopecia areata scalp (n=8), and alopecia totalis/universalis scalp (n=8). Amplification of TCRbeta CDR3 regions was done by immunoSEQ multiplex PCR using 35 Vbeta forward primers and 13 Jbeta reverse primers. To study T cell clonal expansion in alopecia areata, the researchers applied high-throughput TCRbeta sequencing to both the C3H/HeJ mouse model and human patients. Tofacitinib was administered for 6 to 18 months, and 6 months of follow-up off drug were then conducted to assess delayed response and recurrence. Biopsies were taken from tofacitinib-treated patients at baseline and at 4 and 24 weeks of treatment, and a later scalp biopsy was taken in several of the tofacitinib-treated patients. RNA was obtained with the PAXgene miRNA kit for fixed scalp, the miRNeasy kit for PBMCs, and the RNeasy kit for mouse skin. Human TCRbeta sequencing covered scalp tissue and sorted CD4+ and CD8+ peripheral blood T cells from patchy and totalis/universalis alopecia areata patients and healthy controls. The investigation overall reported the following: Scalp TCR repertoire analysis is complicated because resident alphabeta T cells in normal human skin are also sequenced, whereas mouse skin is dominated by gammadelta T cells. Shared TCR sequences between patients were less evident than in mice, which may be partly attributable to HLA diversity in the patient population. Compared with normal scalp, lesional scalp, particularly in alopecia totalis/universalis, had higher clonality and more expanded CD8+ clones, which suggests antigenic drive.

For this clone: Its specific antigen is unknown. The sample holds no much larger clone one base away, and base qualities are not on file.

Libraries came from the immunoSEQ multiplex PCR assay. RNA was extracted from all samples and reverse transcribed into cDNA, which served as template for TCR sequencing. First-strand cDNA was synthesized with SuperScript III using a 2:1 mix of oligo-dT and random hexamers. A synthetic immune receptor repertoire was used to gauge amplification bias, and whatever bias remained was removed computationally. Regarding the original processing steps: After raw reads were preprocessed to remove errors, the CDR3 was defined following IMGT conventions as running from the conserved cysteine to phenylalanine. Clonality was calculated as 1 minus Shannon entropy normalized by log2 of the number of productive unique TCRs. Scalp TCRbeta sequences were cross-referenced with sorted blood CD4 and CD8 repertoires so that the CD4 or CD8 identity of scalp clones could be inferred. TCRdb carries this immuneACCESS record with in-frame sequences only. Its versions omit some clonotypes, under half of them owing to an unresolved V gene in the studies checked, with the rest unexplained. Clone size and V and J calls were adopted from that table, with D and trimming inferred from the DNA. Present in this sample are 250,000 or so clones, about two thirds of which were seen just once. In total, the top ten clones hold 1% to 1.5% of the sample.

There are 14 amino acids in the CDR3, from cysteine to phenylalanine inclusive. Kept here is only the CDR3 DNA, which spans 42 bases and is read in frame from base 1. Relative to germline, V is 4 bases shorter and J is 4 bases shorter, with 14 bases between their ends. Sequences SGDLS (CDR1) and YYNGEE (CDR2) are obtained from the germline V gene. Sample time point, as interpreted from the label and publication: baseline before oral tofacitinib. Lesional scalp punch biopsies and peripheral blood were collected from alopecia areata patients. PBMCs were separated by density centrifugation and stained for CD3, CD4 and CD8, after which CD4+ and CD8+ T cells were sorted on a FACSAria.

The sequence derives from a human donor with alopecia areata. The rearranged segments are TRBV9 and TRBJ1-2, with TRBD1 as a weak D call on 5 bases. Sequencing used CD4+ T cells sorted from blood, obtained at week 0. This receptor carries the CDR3 CASSSSGDVYGYTF. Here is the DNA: TGTGCCAGCAGCTCCTCCGGGGACGTCTATGGCTACACCTTC.